The 25 T cell receptor beta chains given below trace back to one sample, sequenced in a study of T cell responses to AZD1222 COVID-19 vaccine. Only in-frame clones appear in the TCRdb table, and some are missing; sequencing was by immunoSEQ multiplex PCR. Of some 100,000 clones listed, 70% to 90% are singletons. Sample: peripheral blood, taken 28 days after the second AZD1222 dose. The receptors shown here come from an adult who received the AZD1222 COVID-19 vaccine.

This clone was seen a few times. CDR3 sequence: CASSTGAGYGYTF. For the CDR3, the DNA is TGTGCCAGCAGCACTGGAGCGGGGTACGGCTACACCTTC. This chain connects TRBV13 to TRBJ1-2; D call uncertain. Between the trimmed V and J ends, which lost 5 bases and 8 bases, there was a span of 15 bases. The CDR3 contains 13 residues. Germline assignment: CDR1 PRHDT and CDR2 FYEKMQ (reference sequence).

V is TRBV27 and J is TRBJ1-5; D is ambiguous. Germline V gene data show CDR1 as MNHEY and CDR2 as SMNVEV (reference sequence). The CDR3 has 13 residues. V was clipped by 0 bases and J by 5 bases, with 5 bases between them. The CDR3 DNA sequence: TGTGCCAGCAGTTTATCCCAGTATCAGCCCCAGCATTTT. As protein: CASSLSQYQPQHF.

This rearrangement joins TRBV9 to TRBJ2-7, with D perhaps TRBD1 (5 bases). The CDR3 length is 14 residues. Trimming stripped 2 bases from V and 3 bases from J, with 12 bases between. Germline CDR1 is SGDLS and CDR2 is YYNGEE. CDR3 DNA: TGTGCCAGCAGCGTTGCAGGGCCAGACTACGAGCAGTACTTC. Residues: CASSVAGPDYEQYF.

The chain links TRBV19 to TRBJ2-7, with TRBD1 matching over 8 bases. CDR1 and CDR2 from the germline V gene are LNHDA and SQIVND (reference sequence). The junction had 9 bases not matched to a gene; V was cut back by 8 bases and J by 6 bases. This CDR3 spans 13 amino acids. For the CDR3, the DNA is TGTGCCAGTCACCGGGACAGGCCTTGCGAGCAGTACTTC. Its protein is CASHRDRPCEQYF.

The chain carries TRBV7-9 and TRBJ1-2, with 7 nucleotides matching TRBD1. The junction had 4 bases not matched to a gene; V was cut back by 6 bases and J by 3 bases. Germline V gene data show CDR1 as SEHNR and CDR2 as FQNEAQ (reference sequence). The CDR3 loop spans 13 amino acids. The CDR3 protein is CASSFGTDYGYTF. CDR3 sequence (DNA): TGTGCCAGCAGTTTTGGGACAGACTATGGCTACACCTTC.

The rearrangement joins TRBV4-2 to TRBJ2-1; no reliable D call. CDR3 size: 11 residues. Trimming cost V 4 bases and J 5 bases, with 3 bases left between them. CDR1 is LGHNA, CDR2 YNFKEQ, per germline. The CDR3 DNA reads as TGTGCCAGCAGCCGTAACAATGAGCAGTTCTTC. Translated, it gives CASSRNNEQFF.

The chain employs TRBV19 and TRBJ2-2; D ambiguous. The germline V gene encodes CDR1 LNHDA and CDR2 SQIVND (reference sequence). V was shortened by 3 bases and J by 9 bases, with 11 bases between the two germline ends. There are 13 residues in the CDR3. The DNA of the CDR3 is TGTGCCAGTAGTATGGGTCCGGCCCGGGAGCTGTTTTTT. Its protein product is CASSMGPARELFF. Looking up the rest from reference TRBV19 and TRBJ2-2 gives the full variable domain: DGGITQSPKYLFRKEGQNVTLSCEQNLNHDAMYWYRQDPGQGLRLIYYSQIVNDFQKGDIAEGYSVSREKKESFPLTVTSAQKNPTAFYLCASSMGPARELFFGEGSRLTVL.

This clone appeared once. This chain connects TRBV7-2 to TRBJ1-1, with D possibly TRBD1 on 5 matching bases. Trimming took 5 bases from V and 11 from J, leaving 18 bases between them. Germline assignment: CDR1 SGHTA and CDR2 FQGNSA. The CDR3 has 13 amino acids. The CDR3 loop reads CASSHEAGQYAFF. In nucleotides, the CDR3 is TGTGCCAGCAGCCATGAGGCGGGGCAGTATGCTTTCTTT.

This clone was recorded once. The gene calls are TRBV27 and TRBJ2-7, with TRBD2 identical over 10 bases. V was clipped by 2 bases and J by 1 base; unmatched bases: 11. Looked up from germline, CDR1 is MNHEY and CDR2 is SMNVEV (reference sequence). The CDR3 is 18 residues long. CDR3 bases: TGTGCCAGCAGTTTACTCCCACTGACTAGCGGGTTATCCTACGAGCAGTACTTC. Translation gives CASSLLPLTSGLSYEQYF.

This clone was picked up a small number of times. The chain combines TRBV5-4 with TRBJ2-1; a possible D gene is TRBD2 (6 bases). Trimming shortened V by 2 bases and J by 3 bases, and 15 bases separated the two germline ends. CDR3 size: 16 residues. Per the germline V gene, CDR1 is SGHNT and CDR2 is YYREEE (reference sequence). CDR3 loop: CASSLSPMGGYNEQFF. In DNA, the CDR3 is TGTGCCAGCAGCTTATCCCCTATGGGAGGCTACAATGAGCAGTTCTTC.

DNA of the CDR3: TGTGCCTGGAGTGTAGGAGGAGCAGGAAATGAGCAGTTCTTC. This encodes CAWSVGGAGNEQFF. The rearrangement uses TRBV30 and TRBJ2-1, with D tentatively TRBD2 (5 bases). V lost 0 bases, J lost 7 bases, and 13 bases lay in between. The germline gives CDR1 GTSNPN, CDR2 SVGIG (reference sequence). The CDR3 runs 14 residues.

CDR3 sequence: CAIRGDRGETQYF. The CDR3, as DNA: TGTGCCATCAGGGGGGACAGGGGAGAGACCCAGTACTTC. The chain recombines TRBV10-3 with TRBJ2-5, with 10 bases aligning to TRBD1. The germline CDR1 and CDR2 sequences are ENHRY and SYGVKD. V shed 6 bases, J shed 4 bases, and the junction held 2 bases outside the gene matches. The CDR3 totals 13 residues.

The chain links TRBV5-4 to TRBJ2-3; possibly TRBD2 for D (6 bases). Trimming removed 4 bases from V and 4 bases from J, with 19 bases in between. Germline-derived CDR1 and CDR2 are SGHNT and YYREEE (reference sequence). The CDR3 runs 16 residues. The CDR3 DNA is TGTGCCAGCAGCACCGGGGGTAGAGGTTTCGCAGATACGCAGTATTTT. Its translation: CASSTGGRGFADTQYF. The full variable domain, its missing parts supplied by reference TRBV5-4 and TRBJ2-3, is ETGVTQSPTHLIKTRGQQVTLRCSSQSGHNTVSWYQQALGQGPQFIFQYYREEENGRGNFPPRFSGLQFPNYSSELNVNALELDDSALYLCASSTGGRGFADTQYFGPGTRLTVL.

V and J are TRBV6-2 or TRBV6-3 and TRBJ2-3, with TRBD2 matching over 11 bases. This CDR3 has 14 residues. Looked up from germline, CDR1 is MNHEY and CDR2 is SVGEGT. V trimming: 6 bases; J trimming: 6 bases; junction bases outside the gene matches: 5. CDR3 nucleotides: TGTGCCAGCAGACCTAGCGGGAGGTTCGATACGCAGTATTTT. This encodes CASRPSGRFDTQYF.

This sequence joins TRBV2 and TRBJ2-2; D is ambiguous. The CDR3 runs 13 residues. V dropped 1 base and J dropped 5 bases, with 5 bases sitting between them. CDR1 is SNHLY, CDR2 FYNNEI, per germline. Here the CDR3 reads CASSEGETGELFF. In nucleotides, the CDR3 is TGTGCCAGCAGTGAAGGAGAGACCGGGGAGCTGTTTTTT.

This sequence joins TRBV11-2 and TRBJ2-7; weak D call: TRBD1 (7 bases). V was shortened by 5 bases and J by 0 bases, with 14 bases between the two germline ends. CDR3 size: 15 residues. Germline V gene data show CDR1 as SGHAT and CDR2 as FQNNGV. The CDR3 DNA sequence: TGTGCCAGCAGCCTCGGAGGGGGCACCTCCTACGAGCAGTACTTC. This gives the protein CASSLGGGTSYEQYF.

The CDR3 nucleotides read TGTGCCAGCAGTGAGGTCCCGAACACTGAAGCTTTCTTT. Encoded protein: CASSEVPNTEAFF. The chain is built from TRBV6-4 and TRBJ1-1, with unresolved D. Looked up from germline, CDR1 is MRHNA and CDR2 is SNTAGT. Trimming took 3 bases from V and 1 from J, leaving 6 bases between them. The CDR3 is made up of 13 amino acids.

This clone was seen a single time. The chain links TRBV24-1 to TRBJ1-2, with 9 positions matching TRBD1. The CDR3 has 15 amino acids. The trim removed 4 bases at V and 6 bases at J, leaving 8 bases unmatched. From germline, CDR1 is KGHDR and CDR2 SFDVKD. CDR3 residues: CATSDPGTGMDGYTF. The CDR3 nucleotides are TGTGCCACCAGTGACCCCGGGACAGGGATGGATGGCTACACCTTC.

The chain uses TRBV7-2 and TRBJ2-3, with D perhaps TRBD1 (5 bases). CDR3 length equals 16 residues. The V gene's germline CDR1 is SGHTA and CDR2 FQGNSA. V lost 4 bases and J 1 base, leaving 15 bases between the germline ends. DNA of the CDR3: TGTGCCAGCAGCTCCCGGACACCATTGGGCACAGATACGCAGTATTTT. Translating it yields CASSSRTPLGTDTQYF.

The genes are TRBV6-5 and TRBJ1-5; no reliable D call. This CDR3 region has 15 residues. Per the germline V gene, CDR1 is MNHEY and CDR2 is SVGAGI. The V end lost 2 bases, the J end lost 0 bases, and 8 bases lay between the germline ends. CDR3 sequence reads: CASSYEGGSNQPQHF. The CDR3 DNA follows: TGTGCCAGCAGTTACGAAGGCGGTAGCAATCAGCCCCAGCATTTT.

Written as DNA, the CDR3 is TGTGCCAGCAGACTAGATTCAGGGGGCGAGCAGTACTTC. Translation gives CASRLDSGGEQYF. The V gene is TRBV7-2, the J gene TRBJ2-7; 7 bases map to TRBD1. There are 13 residues in the CDR3. Germline V gene lookup returns CDR1 SGHTA and CDR2 FQGNSA. With 6 bases clipped from V and 6 bases from J, the junction kept 8 bases outside the gene matches. Drawing the rest from reference TRBV7-2 and TRBJ2-7, the complete variable domain is GAGVSQSPSNKVTEKGKDVELRCDPISGHTALYWYRQSLGQGLEFLIYFQGNSAPDKSGLPSDRFSAERTGGSVSTLTIQRTQQEDSAVYLCASRLDSGGEQYFGPGTRLTVT.

V usage is TRBV28 and J usage is TRBJ1-5, with 8 positions matching TRBD1. Losses at the gene ends were 5 bases for V and 0 bases for J; bases not matched to a gene: 3. Germline assignment: CDR1 MDHEN and CDR2 SYDVKM. The length of the CDR3 is 15 residues. This CDR3 reads CASSGQGYSNQPQHF. The CDR3 nucleotides are TGTGCCAGCAGTGGACAGGGCTATAGCAATCAGCCCCAGCATTTT.

The gene calls are TRBV4-1 and TRBJ1-2, with D tentatively TRBD1 (5 bases). V lost 3 bases and J 5 bases, leaving 16 bases between the germline ends. The CDR3 extends over 15 amino acids. Germline CDR1 and CDR2: MGHRA and YSYEKL. The CDR3 coding sequence is TGCGCCAGCAGCCAGGTGTCAAGGGGCGATTATGGCTACACCTTC. This sequence encodes CASSQVSRGDYGYTF.

J is TRBJ2-7 and V is TRBV28, with D unclear. The CDR3 loop spans 13 amino acids. Germline loops: CDR1 MDHEN, CDR2 SYDVKM. The V and J ends lost 6 bases and 5 bases respectively, with 14 bases between them. As DNA, the CDR3 is TGTGCCAGCAGGACTCCCACTATGGACGAGCAGTACTTC. It translates to CASRTPTMDEQYF.

This chain links TRBV19 with TRBJ1-2; the D gene is possibly TRBD1 (6 bases). The V end lost 7 bases, the J end lost 5 bases, and 11 bases lay between the germline ends. From germline, CDR1 is LNHDA and CDR2 SQIVND (reference sequence). CDR3 length equals 12 residues. The CDR3 loop is CASTWTDYGYTF. The CDR3 DNA follows: TGTGCCAGTACCTGGACAGATTATGGCTACACCTTC.